What follows are 15 T cell receptor beta chains derived from one specimen sequenced in a study of T-cell memory formation after mild COVID-19. TCRdb passed the 5' RACE reads through MiXCR, listing each CDR3 protein once. This sample carries approximately 82,000 distinct CDR3 sequences, roughly 13% of them seen once, and the ten largest clones take roughly 40%. Source material: PBMCs or a T cell subset sorted from them (not recorded which). These receptors all come from a man younger than 35 who had mild COVID-19 (a few samples of this study predate the infection). Cell type and time point are not known.

In this sample, this clonotype turned up a few times. V usage is TRBV7-8 and J usage is TRBJ1-1; D remains unclear. CDR1 SGHVS and CDR2 FQNEAQ come from the germline V gene. V shed 7 bases and J shed 3 bases, with 18 bases lying between them. The CDR3 is 15 amino acids. This CDR3 is CASNRLWGGDTEAFF. Here the CDR3 DNA reads TGTGCCAGCAACCGACTTTGGGGAGGAGACACTGAAGCTTTCTTT.

This clonotype was seen more than once but under ten times. The chain is built from TRBV30 and TRBJ2-2; 8 nucleotides line up with TRBD1. CDR3 length equals 13 residues. J was trimmed by 7 bases and V by 2 bases; bases with no gene match: 3. Germline assignment: CDR1 GTSNPN and CDR2 SVGIG (reference sequence). In DNA form, the CDR3 reads TGTGCCTGGAGTCGGACAGGGAGCGGGGAGCTGTTTTTT. Amino acids: CAWSRTGSGELFF.

At least ten counts were recorded for this clonotype. The genes are TRBV7-3 and TRBJ2-2; unclear D gene. V gave up 4 bases and J gave up 3 bases, with 3 bases separating them. Germline CDR1 SGHTA, CDR2 FQGTGA. This CDR3 contains 12 residues. The CDR3 DNA follows: TGTGCCAGCAGCTCACACACCGGGGAGCTGTTTTTT. Translation gives CASSSHTGELFF.

This clonotype appeared many times. The chain couples TRBV9 to TRBJ2-7; possibly TRBD1 for D (5 bases). V was shortened by 0 bases and J by 7 bases, with 8 bases between the two germline ends. Germline CDR1 is SGDLS and CDR2 is YYNGEE. This CDR3 comprises 12 residues. In DNA form, the CDR3 reads TGTGCCAGCAGCGTAGGGGCAGGGGAGCAGTACTTC. It specifies CASSVGAGEQYF.

This clonotype was seen many times. The rearrangement joins TRBV7-2 to TRBJ1-4; TRBD1 is a possible D gene (5 bases). Germline lookup yields CDR1 SGHTA and CDR2 FQGNSA. CDR3 size: 15 residues. The ends were cut back, 3 bases at V and 5 bases at J, with 13 bases in the middle. CDR3 sequence (DNA): TGTGCCAGCAGCTTGTCCTCCGACAGAAATGAAAAACTGTTTTTT. It encodes CASSLSSDRNEKLFF.

This clonotype came up a few times. This chain uses TRBV2 with TRBJ2-3; D is perhaps TRBD1 (6 bases). Trimming took off 3 bases at V and 4 bases at J, with 14 bases between the two ends. Germline-derived CDR1 and CDR2 are SNHLY and FYNNEI. The CDR3 contains 15 residues. CDR3 in DNA: TGTGCCAGCAGTGATGGAGTCAGGGGACCAGATACGCAGTATTTT. Encoded protein: CASSDGVRGPDTQYF.

V and J are TRBV4-1 and TRBJ2-6; D possibly corresponds to TRBD2 (6 bases). V was cut by 7 bases and J by 4 bases, with 8 bases left in between. This CDR3 has 13 amino acids. CDR1 is MGHRA, CDR2 YSYEKL, per germline. For the CDR3, the DNA is TGCGCCAGCACGGGAGCCGGGGCCAACGTCCTGACTTTC. Translation: CASTGAGANVLTF.

This clonotype has a handful of counts. The rearrangement uses TRBV12-3 or TRBV12-4 and TRBJ2-5; no reliable D call. V dropped 5 bases and J dropped 5 bases, with 6 bases sitting between them. The CDR3 has 11 residues. CDR3 protein: CASSEKETQYF. CDR3 in DNA: TGTGCCAGCAGTGAGAAGGAGACCCAGTACTTC.

This clonotype was observed a few times. The chain carries TRBV27 and TRBJ2-7; D not resolved. The CDR3 is 13 amino acids. V was pared by 2 bases and J by 1 base, with 6 bases between. Per the germline V gene, CDR1 is MNHEY and CDR2 is SMNVEV (reference sequence). The CDR3 DNA sequence: TGTGCCAGCAGTTTAAAAGGGTCCTACGAGCAGTACGTC. Translation: CASSLKGSYEQYV.

This clonotype was counted between two and nine times. V gene TRBV9 combines with J gene TRBJ2-2; tentatively, D is TRBD2 (6 bases). Germline V gene data show CDR1 as SGDLS and CDR2 as YYNGEE. V was trimmed by 3 bases and J by 0 bases, leaving 12 bases between them. CDR3 length equals 16 residues. This chain's CDR3 is CASSDGGLSNTGELFF. The CDR3 region has the DNA TGTGCCAGCAGCGACGGAGGGTTGTCGAACACCGGGGAGCTGTTTTTT.

This clonotype was counted once. The chain combines TRBV19 with TRBJ1-1; tentative D call: TRBD1 (5 bases). Germline CDR1 reads LNHDA; CDR2 reads SQIVND (reference sequence). The V end was cut by 4 bases, the J end by 4 bases, with 13 bases between. This CDR3 contains 14 residues. As DNA, the CDR3 is TGTGCCAGTAGTACCGGGACTGGAGGCACTGAAGCTTTCTTT. As protein: CASSTGTGGTEAFF.

The genes are TRBV12-3 or TRBV12-4 and TRBJ1-3, with no clear D. The CDR3 consists of 14 residues. V was pared by 3 bases and J by 3 bases, with 9 bases between. The CDR3 DNA sequence: TGTGCCAGCAGTTTTTACAGCTTTGGAAACACCATATATTTT. Protein product: CASSFYSFGNTIYF.

The rearrangement links TRBV6-5 to TRBJ1-5, with 8 nucleotides matching TRBD1. This CDR3 has 17 amino acids. V lost 4 bases to trimming and J lost 0 bases; unmatched junction nucleotides: 8. Germline CDR1 MNHEY, CDR2 SVGAGI. The CDR3 loop reads CASSSGTGPYSNQPQHF. The CDR3 bases are TGTGCCAGCAGTTCCGGGACAGGTCCCTATAGCAATCAGCCCCAGCATTTT.

The CDR3 reads CASSPPDGHQPQHF. As DNA, the CDR3 is TGTGCCAGCAGTCCCCCCGACGGTCATCAGCCCCAGCATTTT. The chain links TRBV2 to TRBJ1-5, with D unclear. The CDR3 length is 14 residues. The germline CDR1 and CDR2 sequences are SNHLY and FYNNEI. V was shortened by 5 bases and J by 5 bases, with 13 bases between the two germline ends. The full variable domain, its missing parts supplied by reference TRBV2 and TRBJ1-5, is EPEVTQTPSHQVTQMGQEVILRCVPISNHLYFYWYRQILGQKVEFLVSFYNNEISEKSEIFDDQFSVERPDGSNFTLKIRSTKLEDSAMYFCASSPPDGHQPQHFGDGTRLSIL.

This clonotype was picked up a small number of times. The chain links TRBV4-1 to TRBJ1-5; D gene ambiguous. Germline V CDR1 and CDR2: MGHRA, YSYEKL. Trimming cost V 2 bases and J 0 bases, with 2 bases left between them. This CDR3 is built from 13 residues. CDR3 sequence (DNA): TGCGCCAGCAGCCAACATAGCAATCAGCCCCAGCATTTT. Amino acid sequence: CASSQHSNQPQHF.